This T cell receptor beta chain was sequenced for a study of tumor-infiltrating lymphocytes in localized non-small cell lung cancer. Study details: Resected tumor was paired with non-adjacent uninvolved lung from the same patient. Study-wide findings and caveats: IM1 and IM2 tumors showed no difference in T-cell fraction. Recurrence-free survival showed no association with tumor T-cell fraction.

Produced via immunoSEQ multiplex PCR; TCRdb's table is partial and in-frame only. The sample lists about 29,000 clones, around 85% occurring once. From germline, CDR1 is SQVTM and CDR2 ANQGSEA. Trimming left V 7 bases short and J 6 bases short, with 11 bases between. The CDR3 runs 11 residues. Of note for this clone: Its antigen is currently unknown.

Material for sequencing was lung tumor tissue. This TCR was sampled from a human donor with non-small cell lung cancer. V gene TRBV29-1 combines with J gene TRBJ2-3; D is uncertain. The CDR3 reads CSDRRSDTQYF. DNA for the CDR3: TGCAGCGACAGAAGATCCGATACGCAGTATTTT.